This passage covers 8 T cell receptor beta chains from one sample sequenced in a study of human T cells and chemical hapten exposure (dated by TCRdb to about 2021). Libraries were made using RACE. TCRdb records NextSeq 500 as the sequencer. The raw public reads went through TCRdb reprocessing: fastp at Q25, MiXCR clone calling, in-frame beta chains kept. Each entry is one CDR3 protein sequence, shown with its most common DNA and genes. The sample contains about 130,000 distinct CDR3 sequences, approximately 9.5% of them found a single time. Around 1.9% of the sample comes from the top ten. The time point tag for this specimen amounts to: healthy volunteer bleed at 2 weeks. Unfractionated whole blood was collected in Tempus Blood RNA tubes, and total RNA was extracted from that blood. What was sequenced was whole blood. The source is a male donor in good health. Some clones in this sample may be carry-over from other donors' samples.

This sequence joins TRBV20-1 and TRBJ2-6; no clear D gene. V dropped 1 base and J dropped 2 bases, with 6 bases sitting between them. There are 14 residues in the CDR3. The germline V gene encodes CDR1 DFQATT and CDR2 SNEGSKA (reference sequence). This chain's CDR3 is CSARVATGANVLTF. Here the CDR3 DNA reads TGCAGTGCTAGAGTGGCAACTGGGGCCAACGTCCTGACTTTC.

A few counts support this clonotype. The rearrangement joins TRBV12-3 or TRBV12-4 to TRBJ1-1; TRBD1 aligns across 9 bases. The CDR3 has 12 residues. Trimming took 5 bases from V and 8 from J; bases not matched to a gene: 3. The CDR3 DNA is TGTGCCAGCAGTCCCGGGACAGGGGAAGCTTTCTTT. Translated, it gives CASSPGTGEAFF.

This clonotype was seen repeatedly, ten times or more. V is TRBV11-2 and J is TRBJ2-3, with D unresolved. The CDR3 has 12 residues. Deletions cut 1 base from V and 6 bases from J, with 5 bases between. Germline values: CDR1 SGHAT, CDR2 FQNNGV. This CDR3 reads CASSLGSDTQYF. In DNA form, the CDR3 reads TGTGCCAGCAGCTTAGGATCCGATACGCAGTATTTT.

This clonotype was seen repeatedly, ten times or more. This chain uses TRBV5-1 with TRBJ2-3; 14 bases map to TRBD2. V dropped 1 base and J dropped 4; count of bases not matched to a gene: 14. Germline V gives CDR1 SGHRS, CDR2 YFSETQ. The CDR3 covers 20 residues. The chain's CDR3 is CASSLSRTSGRPSTADTQYF. The DNA of the CDR3 is TGCGCCAGCAGCTTGTCGCGGACTAGCGGGAGGCCGTCGACGGCAGATACGCAGTATTTT.

This clonotype was observed a few times. The chain combines TRBV24-1 with TRBJ2-5, with TRBD2 matching over 7 bases. This CDR3 has 13 amino acids. The V gene's germline CDR1 is KGHDR and CDR2 SFDVKD. V was pared by 6 bases and J by 5 bases, with 5 bases of the junction left unmatched. This chain's CDR3 is CATSTGAGETQYF. The CDR3 bases are TGTGCCACCAGTACAGGAGCGGGGGAGACCCAGTACTTC.

This clonotype was observed many times. The J gene is TRBJ1-3, the V gene TRBV20-1, with D maybe TRBD1 (5 bases). This CDR3 is built from 14 residues. V lost 6 bases to trimming and J lost 4 bases, with 16 bases between them. The germline gives CDR1 DFQATT, CDR2 SNEGSKA (reference sequence). CDR3 coding DNA: TGCAGTGCGAAGCAGGGAGTTACGGGAAACACCATATATTTT. Encoded protein: CSAKQGVTGNTIYF.

This clonotype was picked up many times. V gene TRBV5-1 combines with J gene TRBJ1-6, with 10 bases that match TRBD1. The CDR3 is made up of 14 amino acids. The junction had 7 bases not matched to a gene; V was cut back by 6 bases and J by 10 bases. Germline CDR1 and CDR2: SGHRS and YFSETQ. The CDR3 DNA reads as TGCGCCAGCACCACCGGGACAGGGGACTCACCCCTCCACTTT. It is translated as CASTTGTGDSPLHF. Using reference TRBV5-1 and TRBJ1-6 for the parts outside the CDR3, the full variable domain is KAGVTQTPRYLIKTRGQQVTLSCSPISGHRSVSWYQQTPGQGLQFLFEYFSETQRNKGNFPGRFSGRQFSNSRSEMNVSTLELGDSALYLCASTTGTGDSPLHFGNGTRLTVT.

This sequence joins TRBV28 and TRBJ2-4; 7 nucleotides line up with TRBD1. The CDR3 has 16 residues. J gave up 13 bases and V 6 bases, and 21 bases lay outside the gene matches. Per the germline V gene, CDR1 is MDHEN and CDR2 is SYDVKM. This CDR3 reads CASSRSGETGRGMQYF. The CDR3 nucleotides are TGTGCCAGCAGCCGATCAGGGGAGACAGGGAGAGGTATGCAGTACTTC. Variable domain in full (rest from reference TRBV28 and TRBJ2-4): DVKVTQSSRYLVKRTGEKVFLECVQDMDHENMFWYRQDPGLGLRLIYFSYDVKMKEKGDIPEGYSVSREKKERFSLILESASTNQTSMYLCASSRSGETGRGMQYFGAGTRLSVL.